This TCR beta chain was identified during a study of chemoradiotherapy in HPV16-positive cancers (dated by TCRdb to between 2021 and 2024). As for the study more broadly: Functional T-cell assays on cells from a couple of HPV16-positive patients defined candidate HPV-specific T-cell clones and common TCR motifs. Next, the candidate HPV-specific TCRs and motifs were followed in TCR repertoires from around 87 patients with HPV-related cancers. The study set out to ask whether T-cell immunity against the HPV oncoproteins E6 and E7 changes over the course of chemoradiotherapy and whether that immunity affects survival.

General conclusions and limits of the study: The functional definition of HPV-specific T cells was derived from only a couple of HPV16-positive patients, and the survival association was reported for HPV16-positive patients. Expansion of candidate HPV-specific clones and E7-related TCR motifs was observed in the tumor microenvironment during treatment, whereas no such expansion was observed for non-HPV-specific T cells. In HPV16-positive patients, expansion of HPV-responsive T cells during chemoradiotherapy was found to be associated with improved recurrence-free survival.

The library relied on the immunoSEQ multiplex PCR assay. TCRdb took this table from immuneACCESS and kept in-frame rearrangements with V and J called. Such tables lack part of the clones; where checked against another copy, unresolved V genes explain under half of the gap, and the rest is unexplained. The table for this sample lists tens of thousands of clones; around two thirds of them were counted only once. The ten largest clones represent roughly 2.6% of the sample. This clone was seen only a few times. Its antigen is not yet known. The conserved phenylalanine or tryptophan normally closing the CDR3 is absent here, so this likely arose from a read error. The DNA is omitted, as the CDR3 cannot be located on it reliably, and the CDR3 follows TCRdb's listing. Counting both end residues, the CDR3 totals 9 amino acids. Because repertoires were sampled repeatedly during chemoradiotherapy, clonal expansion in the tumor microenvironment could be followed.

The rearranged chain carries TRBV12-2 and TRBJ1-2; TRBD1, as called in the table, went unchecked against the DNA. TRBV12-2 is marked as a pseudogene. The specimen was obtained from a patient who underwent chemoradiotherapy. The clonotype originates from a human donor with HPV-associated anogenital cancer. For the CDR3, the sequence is CASRPGQPR.